Sequencing of this T cell receptor beta chain was carried out in a study of blood T cell repertoires in COVID-19. At the level of the study: Material from acute and convalescent COVID-19 was sourced from the United States, Italy and Spain. The cDNA or gDNA used as material had been derived from T cells, B-cell-depleted T cells, or PBMCs.

Authors' data handling: Amplification from reference gene primers served as the basis for estimated nucleated cell counts. The assay was immunoSEQ multiplex PCR, and TCRdb's table has in-frame clones only and misses some. Clone size and the V and J calls come from that table; the DNA yielded D and trimming. The repertoire holds 270,000 or so clones, with roughly 84% as singletons. The ends lost 3 bases at V and 7 bases at J; junction bases unmatched: 9. This CDR3 contains 15 residues. Germline CDR1 reads MNHNY; CDR2 reads SVGAGI (reference sequence). This clone was observed a few times. This TCR was sampled from a human donor in a cohort sampled during active COVID-19. This chain connects TRBV6-6 to TRBJ1-2, with 9 bases identical to TRBD1. The sample was peripheral blood. The CDR3 spells CASSYLGQGNGGYTF. The CDR3 DNA sequence: TGTGCCAGCAGTTATCTCGGACAGGGGAACGGTGGCTACACCTTC.